This TCR beta chain emerged from a study of chemoradiotherapy in HPV16-positive cancers. Background on the study: Candidate HPV-specific clones and shared TCR motifs came from a couple of HPV16-positive patients.

Germline CDR1 and CDR2: SGHAT and FQNNGV. Germline trimming cut 0 bases from V and 5 bases from J; bases unmatched to any gene: 7. This CDR3 region has 16 residues. Over chemoradiotherapy, repertoires were sampled more than once. TCRdb's table, derived via immunoSEQ multiplex PCR, lists solely in-frame clones and lacks some. Among approximately 12,000 clones listed, more than 60% were seen once. The chain couples TRBV11-2 to TRBJ2-7; 10 bases align to TRBD2. This sequence was found in a human donor with HPV-associated anogenital cancer. This specimen was taken from a patient who underwent chemoradiotherapy. Written as DNA, the CDR3 is TGTGCCAGCAGCTTAGACCTAGCGGGAGACGTTAACGAGCAGTACTTC. Its translation: CASSLDLAGDVNEQYF. The full variable domain, rest sourced from reference TRBV11-2 and TRBJ2-7, is EAGVAQSPRYKIIEKRQSVAFWCNPISGHATLYWYQQILGQGPKLLIQFQNNGVVDDSQLPKDRFSAERLKGVDSTLKIQPAKLEDSAVYLCASSLDLAGDVNEQYFGPGTRLTVT.